This TCR beta chain was identified during a study of blood T cell repertoires in COVID-19. Study background: There were acute and convalescent COVID-19 samples, and they came from the United States, Italy and Spain. In each case, the material was cDNA or gDNA derived from T cells, B-cell-depleted T cells, or PBMCs.

This clone was observed a few times. Original methodology: Amplifying reference gene primers gave estimates of nucleated cell counts. The data were produced by immunoSEQ multiplex PCR, yet TCRdb's version contains in-frame clones alone and is incomplete. V and J calls and clone size come straight from that table; D and trimming were deduced from the DNA. Of approximately 670,000 clones listed, 80% to 90% are singletons. The ends were cut back, 4 bases at V and 2 bases at J, with 15 bases in the middle. The CDR3 consists of 16 residues. In germline, CDR1 is LNHDA, CDR2 SQIVND (reference sequence). What was sequenced was peripheral blood. This clonotype originated in a woman aged 18-30 years with acute or convalescent COVID-19. The V gene is TRBV19, the J gene TRBJ1-3; possible D gene TRBD1, 5 bases. The DNA of the CDR3 is TGTGCCAGTAGTAATTCAGGGTGGTTGGCTGGAAACACCATATATTTT. Its translation: CASSNSGWLAGNTIYF. Full variable domain (outside the CDR3, taken from reference TRBV19 and TRBJ1-3): DGGITQSPKYLFRKEGQNVTLSCEQNLNHDAMYWYRQDPGQGLRLIYYSQIVNDFQKGDIAEGYSVSREKKESFPLTVTSAQKNPTAFYLCASSNSGWLAGNTIYFGEGSWLTVV.